The 15 T cell receptor beta chains listed next were all sequenced from one sample in a study of blood T cell repertoires in COVID-19. Repertoires were generated with immunoSEQ multiplex PCR, while TCRdb's copy carries only in-frame clones and drops some. The data contain 250,000 to 300,000 clones, 89% of them singletons. The sample comprised peripheral blood. Receptors originate from a man aged 50 to 59 with acute or convalescent COVID-19.

This chain uses TRBV5-1 with TRBJ1-1; TRBD1 agrees at 8 bases. This CDR3 region has 14 residues. CDR1 and CDR2 (germline): SGHRS, YFSETQ. V lost 0 bases, J lost 11 bases, and 9 bases stayed unmatched. The CDR3 bases are TGCGCCAGCAGCTTGGTCCCCGAGGACAGGGACGCTTTCTTT. It translates to CASSLVPEDRDAFF.

This chain joins TRBV4-1 and TRBJ2-1, with 7 bases lining up with TRBD1. Trimming at V came to 0 bases and at J to 6 bases, leaving 5 bases not matched to a gene. The CDR3 has 15 residues. CDR1 and CDR2 from the germline V gene are MGHRA and YSYEKL. Written as DNA, the CDR3 is TGCGCCAGCAGCCAAGAGGACAGGTTCATCAATGAGCAGTTCTTC. Translated, it gives CASSQEDRFINEQFF.

The chain links TRBV6-6 to TRBJ2-3, with a possible D match to TRBD1 (5 bases). The ends were cut back, 5 bases at V and 6 bases at J, with 18 bases in the middle. CDR3 length: 15 residues. The germline CDR1 and CDR2 sequences are MNHNY and SVGAGI (reference sequence). The CDR3 DNA reads as TGTGCCAGCAGTGCCCCTGGGGCGGCAGGGGATACGCAGTATTTT. Translation: CASSAPGAAGDTQYF.

J is TRBJ2-5 and V is TRBV20-1; 9 bases are a match to TRBD1. V shed 3 bases and J 2 bases; nucleotides not matched to a gene: 7. This CDR3 spans 15 amino acids. The germline gives CDR1 DFQATT, CDR2 SNEGSKA (reference sequence). CDR3 bases: TGCAGTGCTAGTTCGGCCGGGACAGGGCAAGAGACCCAGTACTTC. Translation: CSASSAGTGQETQYF.

The V call is TRBV7-6, the J call TRBJ2-2, with 7 bases matching TRBD1. Germline lookup yields CDR1 SGHVS and CDR2 FNYEAQ. This CDR3 is 15 amino acids long. V shed 3 bases, J shed 3 bases, and the junction held 4 bases outside the gene matches. CDR3 coding DNA: TGTGCCAGCAGCTTGTTCCAGGGGGACACCGGGGAGCTGTTTTTT. Translated: CASSLFQGDTGELFF.

This rearrangement joins TRBV12-3 or TRBV12-4 to TRBJ1-1, with D maybe TRBD1 (6 bases). The CDR3 length is 13 residues. Trimming removed 5 bases from V and 3 bases from J, with 10 bases in between. CDR3 sequence (DNA): TGTGCCAGCAGTCGACAGGCGTACACTGAAGCTTTCTTT. Translating it yields CASSRQAYTEAFF.

The J gene is TRBJ2-7, the V gene TRBV12-5, with D possibly being TRBD2 (6 bases). CDR3 size: 15 residues. Germline V lookup: CDR1 LGHNT, CDR2 FRNRAP. Trimming stripped 7 bases from V and 3 bases from J, with 19 bases between. The CDR3 sequence: CASARRGNGDYEQYF. The CDR3 nucleotides are TGTGCTAGTGCCCGACGGGGGAATGGGGACTACGAGCAGTACTTC. The variable domain in full, completed from reference TRBV12-5 and TRBJ2-7, reads DARVTQTPRHKVTEMGQEVTMRCQPILGHNTVFWYRQTMMQGLELLAYFRNRAPLDDSGMPKDRFSAEMPDATLATLKIQPSEPRDSAVYFCASARRGNGDYEQYFGPGTRLTVT.

The CDR3 coding sequence is TGTGCCTGGAGTGCGACAGGGTGGAACACTGAAGCTTTCTTT. Residues: CAWSATGWNTEAFF. The chain couples TRBV30 to TRBJ1-1, with TRBD1 matching 7 bases. There are 14 residues in the CDR3. Unmatched junction bases numbered 3, after V lost 1 base and J lost 1 base. Germline CDR1 reads GTSNPN; CDR2 reads SVGIG (reference sequence).

The genes are TRBV7-6 and TRBJ1-6; perhaps TRBD1 as D (6 bases). The CDR3 is 16 amino acids. The germline CDR1 and CDR2 sequences are SGHVS and FNYEAQ. Trimming left V 5 bases short and J 8 bases short, with 19 bases between. CDR3 residues: CASSPRGRGADSPLHF. CDR3 bases: TGTGCCAGCAGCCCCAGAGGACGGGGGGCGGATTCACCCCTCCACTTT.

This sequence joins TRBV5-1 and TRBJ2-3; 10 bases fit TRBD1. The DNA end favors TRBJ1-5, so the J call may be wrong. The germline gives CDR1 SGHRS, CDR2 YFSETQ. CDR3 length: 14 residues. For the CDR3, the DNA is TGCGCCAGCAGCTTGGGGACAGGGGGGAATACGCAGCATTTT. This encodes CASSLGTGGNTQHF.

The V gene is TRBV19, the J gene TRBJ1-5; TRBD1 aligns across 9 bases. Looked up from germline, CDR1 is LNHDA and CDR2 is SQIVND (reference sequence). The CDR3 length is 16 residues. The V segment lost 0 bases and the J segment 9 bases; nucleotides outside the gene matches: 9. CDR3 sequence (DNA): TGTGCCAGTAGTATAGACGGGACAGGGAGCCTAGGGCCCCAGCATTTT. The encoded protein is CASSIDGTGSLGPQHF.

For the CDR3, the DNA is TGCGCCAGCAGCTTGGTAGCTACTACTGGGTGGGATGAGCAGTTCTTC. Protein: CASSLVATTGWDEQFF. The gene calls are TRBV5-1 and TRBJ2-1; D remains unclear. The CDR3 is made up of 16 amino acids. Trimming stripped 0 bases from V and 8 bases from J, with 18 bases between. The germline gives CDR1 SGHRS, CDR2 YFSETQ.

This clone was seen a few times. The V call is TRBV25-1, the J call TRBJ1-2, with D uncertain. CDR1 and CDR2 from the germline V gene are MGHDK and SYGVNS. The length of the CDR3 is 11 residues. V gave up 7 bases and J gave up 6 bases, with 9 bases separating them. CDR3 DNA: TGTGCCAGCATGGAGTTGAATGGCTACACCTTC. Translation: CASMELNGYTF.

The chain joins TRBV12-3 or TRBV12-4 to TRBJ1-1; 7 bases fit TRBD1. CDR3 length: 11 amino acids. V trimming: 5 bases; J trimming: 10 bases; junction bases outside the gene matches: 4. CDR3 sequence: CASSVSGGAFF. The CDR3 DNA reads TGTGCCAGCAGTGTGTCAGGGGGAGCTTTCTTT.

This clone occurred once. The genes are TRBV3-1 (or the pseudogene TRBV3-2) and TRBJ2-5, with a weak D call TRBD2 (5 bases). V lost 4 bases to trimming and J lost 1 base, with 10 bases between them. This CDR3 is 14 amino acids long. Per the germline V gene, CDR1 is LGHDT and CDR2 is YNNKEL (reference sequence). In DNA, the CDR3 is TGTGCCAGCAGCCGGAGCGGACTCCAAGAGACCCAGTACTTC. It codes for CASSRSGLQETQYF.